A single sample is the source of the 5 T cell receptor beta chains below, sequenced in a study of vaccination and CD4 T cells after COVID-19. Antigens for these TCRs are unknown. The time point denotes: late sampling 161 to 241 days after vaccination in a few convalescent patients. Treatment denoted: approximately 10-day PBMC culture with coronavirus spike peptide pools or control peptides (ViraFEST assay). Cultured CD4+ T cells had their DNA profiled by the Oncomine TCR Beta short-read assay. Using its own MiXCR run on the PCR reads, TCRdb lists one record per CDR3 protein. Of about 26,000 distinct CDR3 sequences in the sample, 36% were seen once. The sequencing here drew on CD4+ T cells from blood, cultured in vitro, taken about 7 months after SARS-CoV-2 vaccination. The receptors come from a human donor who had recovered from COVID-19.

This clonotype was seen more than once but under ten times. This sequence joins TRBV19 and TRBJ2-1, with 11 positions matching TRBD2. CDR1 and CDR2 from the germline V gene are LNHDA and SQIVND (reference sequence). The CDR3 is 15 amino acids. The junction had 4 bases not matched to a gene; V was cut back by 5 bases and J by 4 bases. CDR3 nucleotides: TGTGCCAGTAGTGTGGGGACTAGCGGTTACAATGAGCAGTTCTTC. Protein sequence: CASSVGTSGYNEQFF.

The DNA for the CDR3 is TGTGCCAGCAGCCCGCCGGGACTAGCGGGATATGAGCAGTTCTTC. Protein sequence: CASSPPGLAGYEQFF. The chain couples TRBV28 to TRBJ2-1, with 13 bases aligning to TRBD2. The V and J ends lost 6 bases and 8 bases, in that order; junction bases with no gene match: 7. Germline V gene data show CDR1 as MDHEN and CDR2 as SYDVKM. This CDR3 is 15 amino acids long.

This clonotype was observed a few times. CDR3 protein: CSAEGTRNTIYF. For the CDR3, the DNA is TGCAGTGCCGAGGGGACACGGAACACCATATATTTT. The chain is built from TRBV20-1 and TRBJ1-3; D perhaps matches TRBD1 (6 bases). V dropped 6 bases and J dropped 7 bases, with 13 bases sitting between them. Germline V gene data show CDR1 as DFQATT and CDR2 as SNEGSKA (reference sequence). This CDR3 has 12 amino acids.

The sample holds a few counts of this clonotype. The rearrangement uses TRBV20-1 and TRBJ2-2, with 10 bases lining up with TRBD1. Unmatched junction bases numbered 4, after V lost 6 bases and J lost 3 bases. This CDR3 has 14 residues. The germline V gene has CDR1 DFQATT and CDR2 SNEGSKA (reference sequence). CDR3 protein: CSAPGQGYTGELFF. CDR3 nucleotide sequence: TGCAGTGCGCCGGGACAGGGGTACACCGGGGAGCTGTTTTTT.

The chain has TRBV20-1 and TRBJ2-7, with 9 bases lining up with TRBD2. Looked up from germline, CDR1 is DFQATT and CDR2 is SNEGSKA (reference sequence). The ends lost 4 bases at V and 0 bases at J; junction bases unmatched: 4. The CDR3 runs 14 residues. CDR3 nucleotides: TGCAGTGCTATAATTAGCGGGGGCTCCTACGAGCAGTACTTC. Its translation is CSAIISGGSYEQYF.